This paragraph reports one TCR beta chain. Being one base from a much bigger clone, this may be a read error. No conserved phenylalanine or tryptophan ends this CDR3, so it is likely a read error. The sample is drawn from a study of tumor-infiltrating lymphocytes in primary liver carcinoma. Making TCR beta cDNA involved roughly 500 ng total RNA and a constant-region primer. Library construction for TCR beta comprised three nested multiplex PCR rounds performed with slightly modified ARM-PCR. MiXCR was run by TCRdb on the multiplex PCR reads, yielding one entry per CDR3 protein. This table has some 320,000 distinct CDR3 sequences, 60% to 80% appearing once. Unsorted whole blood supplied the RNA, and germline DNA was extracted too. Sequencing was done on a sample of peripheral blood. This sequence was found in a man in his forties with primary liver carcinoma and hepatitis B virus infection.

The chain's CDR3 is CASSQDSNQPQHV. For the CDR3, the DNA is TGTGCCAGCAGCCAGGATAGCAATCAGCCCCAGCATGTT. The V gene is TRBV4-2, the J gene TRBJ1-5; D is unclear. This CDR3 is built from 13 residues. Per the germline V gene, CDR1 is LGHNA and CDR2 is YNFKEQ. The V end was cut by 3 bases, the J end by 0 bases, with 3 bases between.